The clone carrying this T cell receptor (beta chain) occurred once. This entry comes from a study of OX40 agonist ivuxolimab in advanced cancers. Study context: Patient treatment consisted of intravenous ivuxolimab administration every 2 weeks at 0.01 to 10 mg/kg.

The CDR3 totals 14 residues. The germline CDR1 and CDR2 sequences are SEHNR and FQNEAQ (reference sequence). The V and J ends lost 0 bases and 7 bases respectively, with 10 bases between them. Method: immunoSEQ multiplex PCR; TCRdb's copy keeps in-frame clones and lacks some. Of 90,000 or so clones listed, 90% to 95% are singletons. The J gene is TRBJ2-1, the V gene TRBV7-9, with D tentatively TRBD1 (5 bases). Specimen: CD4+ or CD8+ T cells sorted from blood, collected in a trial of the OX40 agonist ivuxolimab. This clonotype originated in an adult with an advanced solid tumor such as melanoma, head and neck, liver or kidney cancer. As DNA, the CDR3 is TGTGCCAGCAGCTTAGCGGGGCGCGCTAATGAGCAGTTCTTC. This sequence encodes CASSLAGRANEQFF.